This record covers a single T cell receptor (beta chain). This sample was included in a study of shared clonotypes between healthy human individuals. Sequenced by immunoSEQ multiplex PCR; TCRdb stores in-frame clones only, minus some. The sample consists of 520,000 or so clones, 79% of them appearing once. V was pared by 5 bases and J by 1 base, with 20 bases of the junction left unmatched. CDR3 length equals 20 residues. The germline gives CDR1 PRHDT, CDR2 FYEKMQ (reference sequence). Sequenced material: PBMCs. This receptor was identified in a middle-aged woman in good health. Some clones in this sample may be carry-over from other donors' samples. The chain uses TRBV13 and TRBJ2-3; 8 bases align to TRBD2. CDR3 nucleotides: TGTGCCAGCAGCCTCTCCTGGCGGGAGGTGAGCGGGCACCGCACAGATACGCAGTATTTT. Amino acid sequence: CASSLSWREVSGHRTDTQYF.